Following are 7 T cell receptor beta chains from one sample sequenced in a study of OX40 agonist ivuxolimab in advanced cancers. This table comes from immunoSEQ multiplex PCR, and its TCRdb copy is limited to in-frame clones, with some not included. Here the sample spans about 72,000 clones, 75% to 90% being singletons. The sequences come from CD4+ or CD8+ T cells sorted from blood, collected in a trial of the OX40 agonist ivuxolimab. Receptors were obtained from an adult with an advanced solid tumor such as melanoma, head and neck, liver or kidney cancer.

Concerning this clone itself: The sample contains more than one DNA sequence encoding this CDR3. The chain carries TRBV5-1 and TRBJ1-2; the D gene is possibly TRBD1 (5 bases). Germline V gene lookup returns CDR1 SGHRS and CDR2 YFSETQ. The V gene lost 0 bases and the J gene lost 6 bases, with 6 bases spanning the gap. This CDR3 has 12 amino acids. The CDR3 DNA reads TGCGCCAGCAGCTTGGCCAGGGATGGCTACACCTTC. It is translated as CASSLARDGYTF.

The rearrangement uses TRBV18 and TRBJ1-1, with TRBD1 matching 7 bases. Unmatched junction bases numbered 7, after V lost 7 bases and J lost 2 bases. Germline-derived CDR1 and CDR2 are KGHSH and LQKENI. CDR3 length equals 14 residues. The CDR3 nucleotides read TGTGCCAGCTATCCGACAGGGAGTAACACTGAAGCTTTCTTT. Residues: CASYPTGSNTEAFF.

The genes are TRBV9 and TRBJ2-3; D is uncertain. Trimming removed 4 bases at V and 3 bases at J, with 6 bases between. The V gene's germline CDR1 is SGDLS and CDR2 YYNGEE. The CDR3 covers 12 residues. The CDR3 loop is CASSPITDTQYF. CDR3 sequence (DNA): TGTGCCAGCAGCCCCATAACAGATACGCAGTATTTT. Combining the CDR3 with reference TRBV9 and TRBJ2-3 gives the whole variable domain DSGVTQTPKHLITATGQRVTLRCSPRSGDLSVYWYQQSLDQGLQFLIQYYNGEERAKGNILERFSAQQFPDLHSELNLSSLELGDSALYFCASSPITDTQYFGPGTRLTVL.

This clone came up once. V is TRBV9 and J is TRBJ2-2; the match to TRBD2 covers 9 bases. With 4 bases clipped from V and 5 bases from J, the junction kept 6 bases outside the gene matches. This CDR3 has 15 amino acids. CDR1 and CDR2 (germline): SGDLS, YYNGEE. CDR3 region: CASSLSGSHTGELFF. The CDR3 DNA reads as TGTGCCAGCAGCCTTAGCGGGAGTCATACCGGGGAGCTGTTTTTT.

The CDR3, as DNA: TGTGCCAGTATGAGGGGACAGCCCTGGAGGCAGTATTTT. Protein sequence: CASMRGQPWRQYF. V gene TRBV19 combines with J gene TRBJ2-3; 7 nucleotides match TRBD1. This CDR3 is 13 amino acids long. Germline V lookup: CDR1 LNHDA, CDR2 SQIVND (reference sequence). V trimming: 7 bases; J trimming: 11 bases; junction bases outside the gene matches: 12.

As for this clone: Other DNA sequences in the same sample also yield this CDR3. The genes are TRBV7-2 and TRBJ2-2, with D perhaps matching TRBD2 (6 bases). V was pared by 1 base and J by 6 bases, with 21 bases between. CDR3 length: 18 residues. CDR1 and CDR2 (germline): SGHTA, FQGNSA. The DNA of the CDR3 is TGTGCCAGCAGCTTAGGGAGGGCCCGGGCCGGTCGGGCCGGGGAGCTGTTTTTT. Residues: CASSLGRARAGRAGELFF.

This chain joins TRBV15 and TRBJ2-1, with D possibly called TRBD1 or TRBD2 (6 bases each). Per the germline V gene, CDR1 is LNHNV and CDR2 is YYDKDF (reference sequence). Trimming pared 8 bases from V and 8 bases from J, leaving 19 bases between. The CDR3 covers 14 residues. The CDR3 sequence is CATSSRGRGDEQFF. CDR3 DNA: TGTGCCACCTCCTCTCGGGGGCGGGGCGATGAGCAGTTCTTC.